This T cell receptor (beta chain) was sequenced for a study of cytomegalovirus exposure and HLA in healthy donors. Study outcomes and limitations: Per a prior analysis, the majority of TCR beta V segments were productive roughly 90% or roughly 30% of the time. TCR beta V- and J-gene trimming, according to a later analysis, was linked to a missense DCLRE1C variant. Excluded were some V segments that proved indistinguishable, including TRBV6-2 and TRBV6-3.

In the PCR, 60 Vbeta and 13 Jbeta primers were used. Sequencing was performed with immunoSEQ multiplex PCR; in TCRdb, only in-frame clones are kept and a portion is missing. The repertoire has approximately 90,000 clones, about 77% of them found once; the top ten carry roughly 3.2%. Trimming took 4 bases from V and 1 from J; bases not matched to a gene: 12. Germline lookup yields CDR1 MGHRA and CDR2 YSYEKL. This CDR3 is 18 amino acids long. Concerning this clone itself: The antigen remains unidentified.

Sample: PBMCs. The chain recombines TRBV4-1 with TRBJ1-3; 8 bases are a match to TRBD1. This clonotype was sampled from a man aged 40-49 years in good health and CMV-seronegative. This CDR3 is CASSPLNRGSFSGNTIYF. The CDR3 nucleotides read TGCGCCAGCAGCCCATTAAACAGGGGGAGTTTTTCTGGAAACACCATATATTTT.